The TCR beta chain described here comes from a study of blood T cell repertoires in COVID-19 (dated by TCRdb to the early 2020s). For the wider study: Collaborator samples came from the United States, Italy and Spain and covered acute and convalescent phases of COVID-19. The prospective study material was composed of cDNA or gDNA derived from T cells, B-cell-depleted T cells, or PBMCs. Subjects who had been exposed to COVID-19, were actively infected with it, or had recovered from it provided the deeply sampled blood TCRbeta repertoires that made up the dataset. The repertoires were released in a freely available public database intended as a resource for research on the immune response to SARS-CoV-2. Samples were obtained from the ongoing ImmuneRACE study (first 160 participants) and from 1,254 subjects provided by 6 global collaborators. Sample metadata almost always included a de-identified subject ID, COVID-19 status, age in years and sex. Where HLA class I and class II types were available, the types were taken from metadata supplied by the sample provider, not from assay-based typing.

The collaborating institutions used their own protocols to collect whole blood in K2EDTA tubes. For TCRbeta analysis, collaborators shipped samples in one of three forms: frozen whole blood, isolated PBMCs, or DNA extracted from either of those sample types. The CDR3 starts with the cysteine, ends with the phenylalanine, and has 14 residues. Only CDR3 DNA is held: 42 bases, read in frame from base 1. V and J are truncated by 4 bases and 5 bases respectively, leaving an intervening sequence of 15 bases. For CDR1 and CDR2, the germline V gene (reference sequence) lists PRHDT and FYEKMQ. TCRbeta CDR3 regions were amplified from genomic DNA by means of the immunoSEQ Assay, a bias-controlled multiplex PCR. Turning to the authors' computational methods: Within the assay, amplification of reference gene primers was used to estimate how many nucleated cells each sample contained. Sequence reads were collapsed and filtered to measure the absolute abundance of every unique TCRbeta CDR3 rearrangement. For each sample, productive Simpson clonality was calculated as the square root of Simpson's diversity index across productive rearrangements. The clones in this table, taken by TCRdb from immuneACCESS, are in-frame only. Not every clone is retained; where verified, under half of the shortfall comes from an unresolved V gene, and the cause of the rest is unknown. V, J and clone size were drawn from that table, and D and trimming were deduced from the DNA. This sample holds 200,000 to 250,000 clones; around 84% were observed only once. The ten top clones hold about 20% of the sample.

General conclusions and limits of the study: The amount of clinical and demographic metadata varied by source and participant and was provided uncurated.

Turning to this clone: Its binding antigen is unknown. The sample holds no much larger clone one base away, and base qualities are not on file.

The TCR was taken from a young man with active or convalescent COVID-19. Input material: peripheral blood. This sequence uses TRBV13 and TRBJ2-7; the D segment could be TRBD1, given 7 matching bases. The CDR3 corresponds to CASSSGGRGDEQYF. The DNA reads as follows: TGTGCCAGCAGCTCTGGTGGCAGGGGGGACGAGCAGTACTTC.